These T cell receptor beta chains were read from a single sample in a study of radiation and T cells in renal cell carcinoma. Profiling relied on immunoSEQ multiplex PCR, and the TCRdb table lists in-frame clones only, not all of them. Here the sample spans around 76,000 clones, 82% being singletons. The sequenced sample was blood, obtained from a patient whose treatment included radiotherapy and nephrectomy. The source is a man aged 60-69 years with renal cell carcinoma. The CDR3 runs from the conserved cysteine through the conserved F or W. Fields, in order: V gene, J gene, CDR3 length, clone size, D gene, CDR3 DNA, CDR3 protein. The D gene is left open where the match is weak. Clone size is not always given. Where it is, it says once, few, many or a class for expanded clones.

V: TRBV19
J: TRBJ2-7
length: 15
size: NA
D: NA
DNA: TGTGCCAGTAGTATGCGACCCGTCAATGGCTACGAGCAGTACTTC
CDR3: CASSMRPVNGYEQYF

V: TRBV12-5
J: TRBJ2-5
length: 13
size: NA
D: TRBD1
DNA: TGTGCTAGTGGTCCCCCAGGGGGTTGGACCCAGTACTTC
CDR3: CASGPPGGWTQYF

V: TRBV11-3
J: TRBJ2-1
length: 16
size: NA
D: NA
DNA: TGTGCCAGCAGCTTAGGGATTAACAGGGTTGTTGATGAGCAGTTCTTC
CDR3: CASSLGINRVVDEQFF

V: TRBV6-1
J: TRBJ1-2
length: 15
size: NA
D: NA
DNA: TGTGCCAGCAGTGAAGCGACGGGGGCGTCCTATGGCTACACCTTC
CDR3: CASSEATGASYGYTF

V: TRBV11-2
J: TRBJ1-4
length: 15
size: NA
D: TRBD1
DNA: TGTGCCAGCAGCTTGGACAGGGCAACTAATGAAAAACTGTTTTTT
CDR3: CASSLDRATNEKLFF

V: TRBV28
J: TRBJ2-1
length: 14
size: NA
D: NA
DNA: TGTGCCAGCACTCAGGGGTGGCCCTACAATGAGCAGTTCTTC
CDR3: CASTQGWPYNEQFF

V: TRBV14
J: TRBJ1-1
length: 15
size: NA
D: TRBD1
DNA: TGTGCCAGCAGCCAAGAACAGGGGACCTTTACTGAAGCTTTCTTT
CDR3: CASSQEQGTFTEAFF

V: TRBV29-1
J: TRBJ1-3
length: 13
size: NA
D: NA
DNA: TGCAGCGTCACGGTCTTGGGGGGAAACACCATATATTTT
CDR3: CSVTVLGGNTIYF

V: TRBV21-1
J: TRBJ2-1
length: 20
size: NA
D: NA
DNA: TGTGCCAGCAGTCCGCGTTTACAGGGTATCTGCCTAAGGGCCTACAATGAGCAGTTCTTC
CDR3: CASSPRLQGICLRAYNEQFF

V: TRBV4-3
J: TRBJ1-2
length: 14
size: NA
D: NA
DNA: TGCGCCAGCAGCCAAGATCGGACTATTGGGGGCTACACCTTC
CDR3: CASSQDRTIGGYTF

V: TRBV7-2
J: TRBJ2-4
length: 16
size: NA
D: NA
DNA: TGTGCCAGCAGCTTTATAGACCACCCGGGACGGGTAATTCAGTACTTC
CDR3: CASSFIDHPGRVIQYF

V: TRBV6-5
J: TRBJ1-3
length: 13
size: NA
D: NA
DNA: TGTGCCAGCAGTTATGGGCCGAGGAACACCATATATTTT
CDR3: CASSYGPRNTIYF

V: TRBV4-1
J: TRBJ2-7
length: 19
size: NA
D: TRBD2
DNA: TGCGCCAGCAGCCCCAGACTAGCGGGGTCCGCTTACAATCTCTACGAGCAGTACTTC
CDR3: CASSPRLAGSAYNLYEQYF

V: TRBV14
J: TRBJ1-6
length: 14
size: NA
D: TRBD1
DNA: TGTGCCAGCAGCCGTAGACAGGGTGGTTCACCCCTCCACTTT
CDR3: CASSRRQGGSPLHF

V: TRBV10-3
J: TRBJ1-1
length: 14
size: NA
D: TRBD1
DNA: TGTGCCATCAGTGAGCAGGGGGCGGACACTGAAGCTTTCTTT
CDR3: CAISEQGADTEAFF

V: TRBV6-5
J: TRBJ1-1
length: 12
size: NA
D: NA
DNA: TGTGCCAGCAGTTTAAGTTACACTGAAGCTTTCTTT
CDR3: CASSLSYTEAFF

V: TRBV28
J: TRBJ1-1
length: 16
size: once
D: NA
DNA: TGTGCCAGCACCTCGACTGGAAGACAGCCGAACACTGAAGCTTTCTTT
CDR3: CASTSTGRQPNTEAFF

V: TRBV7-2
J: TRBJ2-7
length: 11
size: NA
D: NA
DNA: TGTGCCAGCACTGACAGCTACGAGCAGTACTTC
CDR3: CASTDSYEQYF

V: TRBV9
J: TRBJ2-4
length: 18
size: NA
D: NA
DNA: TGTGCCAGCAGCGTAGCTACCGGGGAGGTGGGGGCCAAAAACATTCAGTACTTC
CDR3: CASSVATGEVGAKNIQYF

V: TRBV7-7
J: TRBJ2-2
length: 12
size: NA
D: NA
DNA: TGTGCCAGCAGCTCCCCGACCGGGGAGCTGTTTTTT
CDR3: CASSSPTGELFF

V: TRBV11-2
J: TRBJ2-1
length: 13
size: NA
D: NA
DNA: TGTGCCAGCAGCTTAGGACCGGAAGGTGAGCAGTTCTTC
CDR3: CASSLGPEGEQFF

V: TRBV7-9
J: TRBJ2-7
length: 13
size: NA
D: TRBD2
DNA: TGTGCCAGCAGCTTCGGGGGGGCCTACGAGCAGTACTTC
CDR3: CASSFGGAYEQYF

V: TRBV30
J: TRBJ1-4
length: 14
size: NA
D: TRBD1
DNA: TGTGCCTGGAAGAGGGACAGGGGAAATGAAAAACTGTTTTTT
CDR3: CAWKRDRGNEKLFF

V: TRBV27
J: TRBJ2-1
length: 14
size: NA
D: NA
DNA: TGTGCCAGCAGTTTCGACAGGATTGACAATGAGCAGTTCTTC
CDR3: CASSFDRIDNEQFF

V: TRBV6-1
J: TRBJ1-1
length: 12
size: NA
D: NA
DNA: TGTGCCAGCAGTACAGGGTCGTGGGAGGCTTTCTTT
CDR3: CASSTGSWEAFF

V: TRBV5-1
J: TRBJ1-1
length: 14
size: NA
D: NA
DNA: TGCGCCAGCAGCTTCCGCGCCCGGGAGGGGAAGCTTTTCTTT
CDR3: CASSFRAREGKLFF

V: TRBV9
J: TRBJ2-4
length: 16
size: once
D: TRBD2
DNA: TGTGCCAGCTTCGGGGGGATCGGACTAGCCAAAAACATTCAGTACTTC
CDR3: CASFGGIGLAKNIQYF

V: TRBV5-1
J: TRBJ1-2
length: 19
size: few
D: TRBD1
DNA: TGCGCCAGCAGCAGGGGGACAGGCCGGTCCCTTGCGGGCACCTATGGCTACACCTTC
CDR3: CASSRGTGRSLAGTYGYTF

V: TRBV28
J: TRBJ2-7
length: 17
size: NA
D: NA
DNA: TGTGCCAGCAGTTTGCTCCGAAGCGCGAGGGGTTCCTACGAGCAGTACTTC
CDR3: CASSLLRSARGSYEQYF

V: TRBV6-1
J: TRBJ2-2
length: 14
size: NA
D: TRBD2
DNA: TGTGCCAGCTGTGGACTAGCACTAACCGGGGAGCTGTTTTTT
CDR3: CASCGLALTGELFF

V: TRBV27
J: TRBJ1-4
length: 17
size: NA
D: NA
DNA: NA
CDR3: CASSILGGLHTGEKLFF

V: TRBV5-1
J: TRBJ2-3
length: 14
size: NA
D: NA
DNA: TGCGCCAGCAGCTATCGACTCCAAAGGGATACGCAGTATTTT
CDR3: CASSYRLQRDTQYF

V: TRBV28
J: TRBJ1-4
length: 15
size: NA
D: NA
DNA: TGTGCCAGCAGTTTCGACAGGATTGGGAATGAAAAACTGTTTTTT
CDR3: CASSFDRIGNEKLFF

V: TRBV27
J: TRBJ2-1
length: 14
size: NA
D: TRBD2
DNA: TGTGCCAGCAGTTTGGGTCTAGCGGGAGAAGAGCAGTTCTTC
CDR3: CASSLGLAGEEQFF

V: TRBV27
J: TRBJ2-7
length: 16
size: NA
D: NA
DNA: TGTGCCAGCAGTTTACGTTCGGCGGGCTTGGCCTCCGAGCAGTACTTC
CDR3: CASSLRSAGLASEQYF

V: TRBV7-2
J: TRBJ2-2
length: 14
size: NA
D: TRBD1
DNA: TGTGCCAGCAGCCCACAGGGGGAGGCCGGGGAGCTGTTTTTT
CDR3: CASSPQGEAGELFF

V: TRBV25-1
J: TRBJ2-1
length: 16
size: NA
D: NA
DNA: TGTGCCAGCCTTCCCCGGGCCCCCCGGGGTGGAAATGAGCAGTTCTTC
CDR3: CASLPRAPRGGNEQFF

V: TRBV30
J: TRBJ1-1
length: 13
size: NA
D: NA
DNA: TGTGCCTGGAGTATGACACCGAACACTGAAGCTTTCTTT
CDR3: CAWSMTPNTEAFF

V: TRBV25-1
J: TRBJ2-4
length: 11
size: NA
D: NA
DNA: TGTGCCAGCAGTGCTGGGACTTTCCTCAACTTC
CDR3: CASSAGTFLNF

V: TRBV6-5
J: TRBJ1-4
length: 14
size: NA
D: NA
DNA: TGTGCCAGCAAGAAGGGGACGCCGAATGAAAAACTGTTTTTT
CDR3: CASKKGTPNEKLFF

V: TRBV2
J: TRBJ2-1
length: 16
size: NA
D: TRBD2
DNA: TGTGCCAGCAGTCGGACGGGGGGGGCGCGTGTGAATGAGCAGTTCTTC
CDR3: CASSRTGGARVNEQFF

V: TRBV28
J: TRBJ1-1
length: 15
size: NA
D: NA
DNA: TGTGCCAGCAGTCCTAGCCAGACCGGGGACACTGAAGCTTTCTTT
CDR3: CASSPSQTGDTEAFF

V: TRBV6-1
J: TRBJ2-3
length: 14
size: NA
D: NA
DNA: TGTGCCAGCAGCAAGGGGGGCAGGGCAGATACGCAGTATTTT
CDR3: CASSKGGRADTQYF

V: TRBV21-1
J: TRBJ2-7
length: 18
size: once
D: NA
DNA: TGTGCCAGCAGCATAACGTCCGGGACAGACAAAAATTCCTACGAGCAGTACTTC
CDR3: CASSITSGTDKNSYEQYF

V: TRBV11-2
J: TRBJ2-5
length: 16
size: NA
D: NA
DNA: TGTGCCAGCAGCTTAGAACCCGCAGCCTCCGGGGAGACCCAGTACTTC
CDR3: CASSLEPAASGETQYF

V: TRBV23-1
J: TRBJ2-3
length: 17
size: once
D: TRBD1
DNA: TGCGCCAGCAGTCAATCATCGTCGACAGGGGGCACAGATACGCAGTATTTT
CDR3: CASSQSSSTGGTDTQYF

V: TRBV25-1
J: TRBJ2-1
length: 17
size: NA
D: TRBD2
DNA: TGTGCCAGCAGTGAATTGGGTACGGGAGGGCCTTACAATGAGCAGTTCTTC
CDR3: CASSELGTGGPYNEQFF

V: TRBV9
J: TRBJ1-5
length: 15
size: NA
D: NA
DNA: TGTGCCAGCAGCGTAGGGGCAGGGTATAATCAGCCCCAGCATTTT
CDR3: CASSVGAGYNQPQHF

V: TRBV2
J: TRBJ2-3
length: 13
size: NA
D: NA
DNA: TGTGCCAGCAGTAACAGGGAGACAGATACGCAGTATTTT
CDR3: CASSNRETDTQYF

V: TRBV7-8
J: TRBJ1-5
length: 15
size: NA
D: TRBD1
DNA: TGTGCCAGCAGCTTAGCCCTGACAGGGGCTCAGCCCCAGCATTTT
CDR3: CASSLALTGAQPQHF

V: TRBV7-6
J: TRBJ2-7
length: 14
size: NA
D: TRBD1
DNA: TGTGCCAGCAGCTTAGGGGGACAGAACTACGAGCAGTACTTC
CDR3: CASSLGGQNYEQYF

V: TRBV2
J: TRBJ1-1
length: 13
size: NA
D: NA
DNA: TGTGCCAGCAGTGAAATAGTCCCCACTGAAGCTTTCTTT
CDR3: CASSEIVPTEAFF

V: TRBV9
J: TRBJ2-1
length: 11
size: few
D: NA
DNA: TGTGCCAGCAGCCCGGGTCACCAGGAGTTCTTC
CDR3: CASSPGHQEFF

V: TRBV28
J: TRBJ1-5
length: 15
size: NA
D: TRBD1
DNA: TGTGCCAGCAGTCGGACAGGGGGTTTCAATCAGCCCCAGCATTTT
CDR3: CASSRTGGFNQPQHF

V: TRBV2
J: TRBJ2-3
length: 15
size: NA
D: TRBD1
DNA: TGTGCCAGCAGTTCCGGGACAGGGGTTTCAGATACGCAGTATTTT
CDR3: CASSSGTGVSDTQYF